These T cell receptor beta chains were read from a single sample in a study of blood T cell repertoires in COVID-19. TCRdb keeps only in-frame clones here, not all; method: immunoSEQ multiplex PCR. The sample yields approximately 150,000 clones, around 83% seen once. Material for sequencing was peripheral blood. Receptors were obtained from a woman aged 55-70 years with acute or convalescent COVID-19. Each CDR3 is given with its conserved first and last residue. The D gene is left open where the match is weak. The size of a clone is reported for some rows only, either as once, few or many, or as a class for expanded clones.

clone size	V gene	J gene	D gene	CDR3 protein	CDR3 DNA
NA	TRBV5-1	TRBJ1-2	TRBD1	CASSLLGQGARNGYTF	TGCGCCAGCAGCTTGCTAGGACAGGGGGCGCGTAATGGCTACACCTTC
NA	TRBV13	TRBJ1-1	TRBD1	CASSGDRVAYTEAFF	TGTGCCAGCAGCGGGGACAGGGTTGCGTACACTGAAGCTTTCTTT
NA	TRBV28	TRBJ2-2	TRBD2	CASSQWGLAVNTGELFF	TGTGCCAGCAGTCAATGGGGACTAGCGGTAAACACCGGGGAGCTGTTTTTT
NA	TRBV7-2	TRBJ2-7	NA	CASSLPGVYEQYF	TGTGCCAGCAGCTTACCCGGAGTTTACGAGCAGTACTTC
NA	TRBV5-4	TRBJ1-6	NA	CASSLQANNSPLHF	TGTGCCAGCAGCTTGCAGGCGAATAATTCACCCCTCCACTTT
NA	TRBV12-3/TRBV12-4	TRBJ2-7	TRBD1	CASSSTGGYEQYF	TGTGCCAGCAGTTCCACAGGGGGCTACGAGCAGTACTTC
NA	TRBV19	TRBJ1-3	NA	CASRVVSSGNTIYF	TGTGCCAGTAGAGTTGTTAGCTCTGGAAACACCATATATTTT
NA	TRBV10-3	TRBJ2-2	TRBD2	CAISQERGGDGELFF	TGTGCCATCAGCCAAGAGCGGGGGGGTGACGGGGAGCTGTTTTTT
NA	TRBV6-6	TRBJ2-2	NA	CASSRLTTGGAANTGELFF	TGTGCCAGCAGTCGGTTAACGACCGGCGGGGCTGCGAACACCGGGGAGCTGTTTTTT
few	TRBV21-1	TRBJ2-7	NA	CASSKGYGPGQGSYEQYF	TGTGCCAGCAGCAAAGGGTATGGCCCGGGACAGGGATCCTACGAGCAGTACTTC
NA	TRBV6-6	TRBJ2-7	TRBD2	CASRTGLAVYEQYF	TGTGCCAGCAGAACGGGACTAGCGGTCTACGAGCAGTACTTC
many	TRBV12-3/TRBV12-4	TRBJ2-1	TRBD1	CASRATGDEQFF	TGTGCCAGCAGGGCCACAGGGGATGAGCAGTTCTTC
NA	TRBV27	TRBJ2-7	NA	CASSPYRVTSYEQYF	TGTGCCAGCAGTCCCTACAGGGTAACCTCCTACGAGCAGTACTTC
NA	TRBV7-9	TRBJ1-4	NA	CASSFRGSNEKLFF	TGTGCCAGCAGCTTCCGGGGATCTAATGAAAAACTGTTTTTT
NA	TRBV5-1	TRBJ2-7	TRBD1	CASSFRQGGVEQYF	TGCGCCAGCAGCTTTCGACAGGGCGGCGTCGAGCAGTACTTC
NA	TRBV2	TRBJ2-5	TRBD1	CASSEYRGRRETQYF	TGTGCCAGCAGTGAATACAGGGGCCGCCGAGAGACCCAGTACTTC
few	TRBV11-2	TRBJ2-1	NA	CASTFTPEAGWKDEQFF	TGTGCCAGCACCTTTACCCCGGAGGCGGGGTGGAAGGATGAGCAGTTCTTC
NA	TRBV5-1	TRBJ1-5	NA	CASSPGGGVGAQHF	TGCGCCAGCAGCCCTGGGGGGGGCGTGGGGGCCCAGCATTTT
NA	TRBV3-1/TRBV3-2	TRBJ2-1	TRBD2	CASSQDLPLAGRVSYNEQFF	TGTGCCAGCAGCCAAGATTTACCTCTAGCGGGGAGAGTCTCCTACAATGAGCAGTTCTTC
NA	TRBV12-3/TRBV12-4	TRBJ2-3	NA	CASSSRLTDTQYF	TGTGCCAGCAGTTCCCGTCTAACAGATACGCAGTATTTT
NA	TRBV14	TRBJ2-2	NA	CASSQVHGGGELFF	TGTGCCAGCAGCCAAGTCCACGGTGGCGGGGAGCTGTTTTTT
NA	TRBV6-5	TRBJ2-7	NA	CASSLTTSRSYEQYF	TGTGCCAGCAGTCTTACTACTAGCCGGTCCTACGAGCAGTACTTC
NA	TRBV9	TRBJ2-1	NA	CASSVGPAEKQFF	TGTGCCAGCAGCGTAGGGCCAGCGGAAAAGCAGTTCTTC
NA	TRBV6-5	TRBJ2-1	TRBD2	CASSRGPGGRNEQFF	TGTGCCAGCAGCCGCGGACCGGGAGGGCGCAATGAGCAGTTCTTC
NA	TRBV3-1/TRBV3-2	TRBJ1-3	NA	CASSQASGATNTIYF	TGTGCCAGCAGCCAAGCCTCAGGGGCGACTAACACCATATATTTT
NA	TRBV7-2	TRBJ2-1	NA	CASSLAGGPWQFF	TGTGCCAGCAGCTTAGCGGGGGGGCCCTGGCAGTTCTTC
NA	TRBV5-1	TRBJ2-1	TRBD2	CASSLVVASGGYNEQFF	TGCGCCAGCAGCTTGGTTGTCGCTAGCGGGGGCTACAATGAGCAGTTCTTC
NA	TRBV24-1	TRBJ2-1	NA	CATSEPQGNDYNEQFF	TGTGCCACCAGTGAACCTCAGGGAAATGACTACAATGAGCAGTTCTTC
once	TRBV7-8	TRBJ2-1	NA	CASSTGTEQFF	TGTGCCAGCAGCACCGGGACAGAGCAGTTCTTC
NA	TRBV4-1	TRBJ1-2	NA	CASSQDLRANYGYTF	TGCGCCAGCAGCCAAGATCTAAGAGCGAACTATGGCTACACCTTC
NA	TRBV28	TRBJ2-7	NA	CASSLARVGYEQYF	TGTGCCAGCAGTCTTGCCAGGGTGGGCTACGAGCAGTACTTC
NA	TRBV6-1	TRBJ2-7	NA	CASSEAAGAYEQYF	TGTGCCAGCAGTGAAGCGGCAGGGGCCTACGAGCAGTACTTC
NA	TRBV9	TRBJ1-3	NA	CASSDSRGPSGNTIYF	TGTGCCAGCAGCGACTCCAGGGGACCCTCTGGAAACACCATATATTTT
NA	TRBV7-2	TRBJ2-6	TRBD1	CASSPGQVLPGANVLTF	TGTGCCAGCAGCCCGGGACAGGTCCTCCCTGGGGCCAACGTCCTGACTTTC
NA	TRBV7-9	TRBJ1-1	NA	CASSLGSGRGTEAFF	TGTGCCAGCAGCTTAGGGTCTGGCAGGGGCACTGAAGCTTTCTTT
NA	TRBV13	TRBJ1-1	TRBD1	CASSYVGQGATEAFF	TGTGCCAGCAGCTACGTTGGACAGGGGGCAACTGAAGCTTTCTTT
few	TRBV19	TRBJ1-4	NA	CASLDSPNEKLFF	TGTGCCAGCCTGGACAGCCCGAATGAAAAACTGTTTTTT
NA	TRBV5-6	TRBJ2-7	NA	CASSLHGVHEQYF	TGTGCCAGCAGCTTGCACGGGGTCCACGAGCAGTACTTC
NA	TRBV5-1	TRBJ2-3	NA	CASSPFGGGSGDTQYF	TGCGCCAGCAGCCCTTTTGGGGGGGGCAGTGGAGATACGCAGTATTTT